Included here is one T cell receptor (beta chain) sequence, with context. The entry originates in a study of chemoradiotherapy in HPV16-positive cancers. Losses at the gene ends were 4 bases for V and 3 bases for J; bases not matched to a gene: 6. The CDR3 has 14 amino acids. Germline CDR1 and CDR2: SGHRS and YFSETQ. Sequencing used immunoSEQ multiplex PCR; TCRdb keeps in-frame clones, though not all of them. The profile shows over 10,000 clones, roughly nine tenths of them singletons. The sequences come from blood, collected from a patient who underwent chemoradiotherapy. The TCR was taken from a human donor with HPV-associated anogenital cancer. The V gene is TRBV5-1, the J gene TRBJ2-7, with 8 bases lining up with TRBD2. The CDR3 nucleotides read TGCGCCAGCAGCCTTAGCGGGACCTACTACGAGCAGTACTTC. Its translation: CASSLSGTYYEQYF. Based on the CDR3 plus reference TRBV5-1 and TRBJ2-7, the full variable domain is KAGVTQTPRYLIKTRGQQVTLSCSPISGHRSVSWYQQTPGQGLQFLFEYFSETQRNKGNFPGRFSGRQFSNSRSEMNVSTLELGDSALYLCASSLSGTYYEQYFGPGTRLTVT.